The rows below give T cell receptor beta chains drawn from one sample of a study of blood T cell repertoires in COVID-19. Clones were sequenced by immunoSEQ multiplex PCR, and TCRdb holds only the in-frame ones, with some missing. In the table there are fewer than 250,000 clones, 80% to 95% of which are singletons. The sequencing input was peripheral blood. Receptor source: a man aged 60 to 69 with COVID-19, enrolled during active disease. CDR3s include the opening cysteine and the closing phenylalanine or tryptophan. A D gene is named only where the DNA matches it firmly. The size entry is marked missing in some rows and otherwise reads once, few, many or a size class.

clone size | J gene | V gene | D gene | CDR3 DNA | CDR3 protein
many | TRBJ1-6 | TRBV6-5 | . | TGTGCCAGCAGAGACAGCCGCTATAATTCACCCCTCCACTTT | CASRDSRYNSPLHF
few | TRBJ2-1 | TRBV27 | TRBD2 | TGTGCCAGCAGTTTTAGCGGGGGACACTCCTACAATGAGCAGTTCTTC | CASSFSGGHSYNEQFF
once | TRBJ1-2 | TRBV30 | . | TGTGCCTGGAGTTCCGGGGAGAGCGGCTACACCTTC | CAWSSGESGYTF
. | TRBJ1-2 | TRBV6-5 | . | TGTGCCAGCAGAAACGGGGAAGGCTATGGCTACACCTTC | CASRNGEGYGYTF
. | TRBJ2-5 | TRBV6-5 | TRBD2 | TGTGCCAGCAGACGGGACTACCTTTTTACCCAGTACTTC | CASRRDYLFTQYF
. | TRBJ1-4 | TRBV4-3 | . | TGCGCCAGCAGCCAAGGTCAGGGGAATGAAAAACTGTTTTTT | CASSQGQGNEKLFF
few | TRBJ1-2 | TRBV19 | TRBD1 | TGTGCCAGTAGTCCTAGGACAGGGGGCGTTCGTGTGCCTTATGGCTACACCTTC | CASSPRTGGVRVPYGYTF
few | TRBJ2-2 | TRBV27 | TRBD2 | TGTGCCAGCAGTTTCGAGACTAGCACGTTCGGTGGCACCGGGGAGCTGTTTTTT | CASSFETSTFGGTGELFF
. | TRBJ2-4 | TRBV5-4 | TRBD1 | TGTGCCAGCAGCTTGGGGGGACAGGGGACCAACATTCAGTACTTC | CASSLGGQGTNIQYF
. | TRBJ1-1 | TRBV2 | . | TGTGCCAGCAGCCTATCCCCGAACACTGAAGCTTTCTTT | CASSLSPNTEAFF
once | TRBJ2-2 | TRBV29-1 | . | TGCAGCGTCCTGACAGCCCTTACCGGGGAGCTGTTTTTT | CSVLTALTGELFF
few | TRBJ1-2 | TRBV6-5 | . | TGTGCCAGCAGGGACAGTCTCTTAGGCTACACCTTC | CASRDSLLGYTF